This TCR beta chain stems from a study of PD-L1 blockade in urothelial cancer. The data were produced by immunoSEQ multiplex PCR, yet TCRdb's version contains in-frame clones alone and is incomplete. The sample consists of 35,000 to 50,000 clones, 81% of them appearing once. V dropped 0 bases and J dropped 8 bases, with 13 bases sitting between them. This CDR3 is built from 14 residues. Per the germline V gene, CDR1 is LNHNV and CDR2 is YYDKDF (reference sequence). This clone was detected once. The sequencing used PBMCs, collected around atezolizumab (anti-PD-L1) treatment. This receptor was obtained from a man in his 70s with urothelial cancer. The chain couples TRBV15 to TRBJ1-2, with D possibly matching TRBD1 (5 bases). CDR3 nucleotides: TGTGCCACCAGCAGAGATCGGCAGGGTAAGGGCTACACCTTC. Translating it yields CATSRDRQGKGYTF.